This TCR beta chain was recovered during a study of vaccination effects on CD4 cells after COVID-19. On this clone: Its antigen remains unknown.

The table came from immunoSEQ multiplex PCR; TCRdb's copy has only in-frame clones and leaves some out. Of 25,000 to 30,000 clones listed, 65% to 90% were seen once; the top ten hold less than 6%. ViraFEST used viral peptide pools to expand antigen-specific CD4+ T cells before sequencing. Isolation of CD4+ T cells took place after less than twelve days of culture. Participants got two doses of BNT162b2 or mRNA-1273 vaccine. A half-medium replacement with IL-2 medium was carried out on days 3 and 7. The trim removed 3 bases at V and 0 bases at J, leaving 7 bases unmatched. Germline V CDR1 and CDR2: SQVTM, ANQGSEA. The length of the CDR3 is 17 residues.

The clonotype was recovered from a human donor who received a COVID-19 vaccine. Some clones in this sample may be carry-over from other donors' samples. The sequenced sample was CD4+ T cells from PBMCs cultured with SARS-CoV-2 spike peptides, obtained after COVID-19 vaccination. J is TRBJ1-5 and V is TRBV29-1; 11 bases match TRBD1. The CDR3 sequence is CSVDLGQGVYSNQPQHF. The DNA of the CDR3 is TGCAGCGTTGATTTGGGACAGGGGGTGTATAGCAATCAGCCCCAGCATTTT.